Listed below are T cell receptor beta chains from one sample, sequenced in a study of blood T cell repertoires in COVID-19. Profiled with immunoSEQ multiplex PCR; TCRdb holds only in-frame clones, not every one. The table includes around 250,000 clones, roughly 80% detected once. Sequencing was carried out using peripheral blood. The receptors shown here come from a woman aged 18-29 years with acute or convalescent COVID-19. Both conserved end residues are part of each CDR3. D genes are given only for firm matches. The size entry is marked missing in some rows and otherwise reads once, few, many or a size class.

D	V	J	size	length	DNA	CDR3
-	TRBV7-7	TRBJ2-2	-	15	TGTGCTAGCAGCCCCAGGGGAACAAACACCGGGGAGCTGTTTTTT	CASSPRGTNTGELFF
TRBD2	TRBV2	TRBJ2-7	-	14	TGTGCCAGCAGTGGGACTAGCGGGACCTACGAGCAGTACTTC	CASSGTSGTYEQYF
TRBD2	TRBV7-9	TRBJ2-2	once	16	TGTGCCAGCAGCCATGCAGGGAGGGCCTTTTCCGGGGAGCTGTTTTTT	CASSHAGRAFSGELFF
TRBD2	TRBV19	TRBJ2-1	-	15	TGTGCCAGTAGATCCCCACTAGCGGGAGCCAATGAGCAGTTCTTC	CASRSPLAGANEQFF
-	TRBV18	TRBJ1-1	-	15	TGTGCCAGCTCACCACCGGGTTCCACAGGCACTGAAGCTTTCTTT	CASSPPGSTGTEAFF
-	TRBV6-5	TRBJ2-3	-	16	TGTGCCAGCAGTTACTCGACTACACTCCCCCCAGATACGCAGTATTTT	CASSYSTTLPPDTQYF
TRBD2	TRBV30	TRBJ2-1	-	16	TGTGCCTGGGACCCTTTCAGGACTAGCGGATACAATGAGCAGTTCTTC	CAWDPFRTSGYNEQFF
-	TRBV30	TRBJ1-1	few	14	TGTGCCTGGAGTGTACCCGGGGGAAGCACTGAAGCTTTCTTT	CAWSVPGGSTEAFF
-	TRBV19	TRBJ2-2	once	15	TGTGCCAGTCCTAACAGGGTCATAAGGACCGGGGAGCTGTTTTTT	CASPNRVIRTGELFF
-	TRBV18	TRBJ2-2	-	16	TGTGCCAGCTCACCAGCAGGGGTTCTGAACACCGGGGAGCTGTTTTTT	CASSPAGVLNTGELFF
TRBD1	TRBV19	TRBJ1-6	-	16	TGTGCCAGTAGTATCCAGGGGGAATATTATAATTCACCCCTCCACTTT	CASSIQGEYYNSPLHF
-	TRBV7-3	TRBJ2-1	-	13	TGTGCCAGCAGCCGCACCTATGATAATGAGCAGTTCTTC	CASSRTYDNEQFF
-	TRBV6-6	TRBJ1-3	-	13	TGTGCCAGCAGTACGGACACAAGAAACACCATATATTTT	CASSTDTRNTIYF